These 27 T cell receptor beta chains were all obtained from the same sample, sequenced in a study of CD8 T cells in ankylosing spondylitis. TCRdb re-derived calls from the 5' RACE reads in MiXCR, one entry per CDR3 protein. Found here are roughly 240,000 distinct CDR3 sequences, 8% to 9% of them singletons; the top ten hold roughly 5%. Sequenced: blood, either unsorted or a sorted T cell fraction (not recorded which). The receptor set was obtained from a female donor with ankylosing spondylitis or in good health (not recorded which).

In its sample, this clonotype was seen once. A read error may be the cause here, since a much bigger clone is one base away. The rearrangement uses TRBV7-6 and TRBJ2-7, with TRBD2 identical over 7 bases. Germline loops: CDR1 SGHVS, CDR2 FNYEAQ. CDR3 length equals 14 residues. The CDR3 is CVSSLKGLADEQYF. DNA of the CDR3: TGTGTCAGCAGCTTAAAAGGCCTAGCGGACGAGCAGTACTTC.

This clonotype was counted at least ten times. The chain uses TRBV6-2 or TRBV6-3 and TRBJ2-7; no firm D call. Deletions cut 8 bases from V and 2 bases from J, with 13 bases between. This CDR3 region has 13 residues. Looked up from germline, CDR1 is MNHEY and CDR2 is SVGEGT. The CDR3 spells CASSLGIAYEQYF. DNA for the CDR3: TGTGCCAGCTCCCTTGGGATCGCCTACGAGCAGTACTTC.

The table lists this clonotype with many counts. The chain uses TRBV12-3 or TRBV12-4 and TRBJ1-6, with D unclear. This CDR3 has 14 residues. V was pared by 4 bases and J by 7 bases, with 11 bases between. The CDR3 bases are TGTGCCAGCAGTTCGAGGGCTGGGAATTCACCCCTCCACTTT. As protein: CASSSRAGNSPLHF.

This clonotype was seen ten or more times. The genes are TRBV29-1 and TRBJ2-5; D is ambiguous. From germline, CDR1 is SQVTM and CDR2 ANQGSEA. The CDR3 contains 13 residues. The V and J ends lost 5 bases and 0 bases respectively, with 10 bases between them. This CDR3 is CSVSPSNQETQYF. CDR3 coding DNA: TGCAGCGTTTCGCCGAGTAACCAAGAGACCCAGTACTTC.

This clonotype was recorded at least ten times. This chain joins TRBV3-1 and TRBJ2-1; TRBD2 matches at 10 bases. After removal of 0 bases from V and 7 bases from J, the junction contained 9 bases not matched to a gene. The CDR3 totals 17 residues. CDR1 and CDR2 from the germline V gene are LGHDT and YNNKEL (reference sequence). CDR3 loop: CASSQDVALAGNNEQFF. For the CDR3, the DNA is TGTGCCAGCAGCCAAGATGTCGCACTAGCGGGAAATAATGAGCAGTTCTTC.

This clonotype came up many times. This chain uses TRBV19 with TRBJ2-7; 7 nucleotides agree with TRBD1. Trimming took 7 bases from V and 1 from J; bases not matched to a gene: 10. Germline V gives CDR1 LNHDA, CDR2 SQIVND (reference sequence). The CDR3 length is 15 residues. CDR3 in amino acids: CASTPDRARSYEQYF. The CDR3 DNA follows: TGTGCCAGTACACCCGACAGGGCCAGATCCTACGAGCAGTACTTC.

This clonotype appeared a few times. The chain recombines TRBV10-3 with TRBJ2-1; 11 positions match TRBD2. This CDR3 is built from 12 residues. Germline V gene sequence: CDR1 ENHRY, CDR2 SYGVKD. J gave up 9 bases and V 9 bases, and 4 bases lay outside the gene matches. CDR3 sequence reads: CAIGTSGGEQFF. The CDR3 DNA reads as TGTGCCATAGGGACTAGCGGTGGTGAGCAGTTCTTC.

There are many counts of this clonotype. The rearrangement uses TRBV9 and TRBJ2-5, with TRBD2 identical over 9 bases. Germline trimming cut 4 bases from V and 1 base from J; bases unmatched to any gene: 17. The CDR3 has 19 amino acids. CDR1 SGDLS and CDR2 YYNGEE come from the germline V gene. DNA for the CDR3: TGTGCCAGCAGCCCAAGCGGGGCCTGGCTAGCGGGGATCCAAGAGACCCAGTACTTC. Translated: CASSPSGAWLAGIQETQYF.

This clonotype was counted ten times or more. The chain couples TRBV7-2 to TRBJ2-1; D not resolved. CDR1 is SGHTA and CDR2 is FQGNSA in the germline V gene. This CDR3 region has 14 residues. V was clipped by 5 bases and J by 0 bases, with 8 bases between them. Here the CDR3 DNA reads TGTGCCAGCAGCCTGGAGCGCTCCTACAATGAGCAGTTCTTC. Amino acids: CASSLERSYNEQFF.

This clonotype has ten or more counts. V gene TRBV4-2 combines with J gene TRBJ2-1, with D perhaps matching TRBD2 (7 bases). V lost 2 bases and J 8 bases, leaving 19 bases between the germline ends. The V gene's germline CDR1 is LGHNA and CDR2 YNFKEQ. This CDR3 comprises 16 residues. Here the CDR3 DNA reads TGTGCCAGCAGCCAAAATAGGGGGGGCCCCCAGGATGAGCAGTTCTTC. It codes for CASSQNRGGPQDEQFF.

This clonotype has a count of ten or more. The chain joins TRBV6-2 or TRBV6-3 to TRBJ2-1; D not resolved. Germline-derived CDR1 and CDR2 are MNHEY and SVGEGT. Trimming removed 6 bases at V and 0 bases at J, with 12 bases between. The CDR3 loop spans 15 amino acids. CDR3 sequence: CASSFAFSSYNEQFF. The CDR3 region has the DNA TGTGCCAGCAGCTTTGCCTTTAGCTCCTACAATGAGCAGTTCTTC.

The sample holds many counts of this clonotype. The chain recombines TRBV12-3 or TRBV12-4 with TRBJ2-1; 10 bases fit TRBD2. Trimming cost V 7 bases and J 7 bases; bases outside gene matches: 4. This CDR3 region has 13 residues. CDR3 protein: CASTSSGSNEQFF. The CDR3 DNA is TGTGCCAGCACCTCTAGCGGGAGTAATGAGCAGTTCTTC.

This clonotype showed up many times. This sequence joins TRBV3-1 and TRBJ1-1; TRBD1 agrees at 11 bases. The length of the CDR3 is 16 residues. Germline CDR1 is LGHDT and CDR2 is YNNKEL (reference sequence). The junction had 3 bases not matched to a gene; V was cut back by 2 bases and J by 1 base. CDR3 in DNA: TGTGCCAGCAGCCAACATGGGACAGGGGGGAACACTGAAGCTTTCTTT. Amino acid sequence: CASSQHGTGGNTEAFF.

As concerns this clonotype: Since a much larger clone is just one base distant, this may be a read error. This rearrangement joins TRBV15 to TRBJ2-7, with D perhaps TRBD1 (6 bases). CDR1 and CDR2 (germline): LNHNV, YYDKDF (reference sequence). CDR3 length: 14 amino acids. CDR3 sequence reads: CATSRPGASYAQYF. The CDR3, as DNA: TGTGCCACCAGCAGACCAGGGGCCTCCTACGCGCAGTACTTC.

This clonotype was seen many times. The chain carries TRBV11-2 and TRBJ1-1; 12 positions agree with TRBD1. This CDR3 is 16 amino acids long. The V gene's germline CDR1 is SGHAT and CDR2 FQNNGV. V dropped 5 bases and J dropped 4; count of bases not matched to a gene: 8. The CDR3 here is CASSQLRDRGPTEAFF. The CDR3 region has the DNA TGTGCCAGCAGCCAACTCCGGGACAGGGGGCCCACTGAAGCTTTCTTT.

This clonotype was found many times. The chain carries TRBV11-2 and TRBJ2-2; TRBD2 matches 13 bases. CDR1 is SGHAT and CDR2 is FQNNGV in the germline V gene. CDR3 length equals 16 residues. V lost 5 bases, J lost 7 bases, and 7 bases stayed unmatched. The DNA of the CDR3 is TGTGCCAGCAGCGAGGGACTAGCGGGATCGAGCGGGGAGCTGTTTTTT. It is translated as CASSEGLAGSSGELFF. The variable domain in full, completed from reference TRBV11-2 and TRBJ2-2, reads EAGVAQSPRYKIIEKRQSVAFWCNPISGHATLYWYQQILGQGPKLLIQFQNNGVVDDSQLPKDRFSAERLKGVDSTLKIQPAKLEDSAVYLCASSEGLAGSSGELFFGEGSRLTVL.

The chain links TRBV29-1 to TRBJ2-5; TRBD1 agrees at 9 bases. The CDR3 contains 12 residues. Germline CDR1 reads SQVTM; CDR2 reads ANQGSEA. V lost 7 bases to trimming and J lost 1 base; unmatched junction nucleotides: 1. The CDR3 protein is CSGGQGQETQYF. CDR3 bases: TGCAGCGGGGGACAGGGCCAAGAGACCCAGTACTTC.

This clonotype came up a few times. The chain recombines TRBV7-2 with TRBJ2-1; D gene uncertain. This CDR3 is built from 14 residues. Germline V gene data show CDR1 as SGHTA and CDR2 as FQGNSA. Between the trimmed V and J ends, which lost 4 bases and 4 bases, there was a span of 11 bases. DNA of the CDR3: TGTGCCAGCAGCTCTAACGTAGGTTACAATGAGCAGTTCTTC. It specifies CASSSNVGYNEQFF.

This clonotype was counted ten times or more. The V call is TRBV6-2 or TRBV6-3, the J call TRBJ1-2, with 10 bases that match TRBD1. Germline V CDR1 and CDR2: MNHEY, SVGEGT. CDR3 length: 17 amino acids. V lost 7 bases, J lost 5 bases, and 16 bases stayed unmatched. The CDR3 DNA follows: TGTGCCAGCATTCGATCAGCCGGGACAGGGGCCGGGTATGGCTACACCTTC. Residues: CASIRSAGTGAGYGYTF.

This clonotype was seen ten or more times. The chain uses TRBV5-1 and TRBJ2-5; D could derive from TRBD1 or TRBD2 (7 bases each). The CDR3 spans 15 residues. Germline V gene data show CDR1 as SGHRS and CDR2 as YFSETQ. The ends were cut back, 3 bases at V and 2 bases at J, with 14 bases in the middle. DNA for the CDR3: TGCGCCAGCAGCTGGGCAGGGGGGGAACAAGAGACCCAGTACTTC. This encodes CASSWAGGEQETQYF.

In its sample, this clonotype was seen many times. The chain uses TRBV29-1 and TRBJ1-1; the D gene is possibly TRBD1 (5 bases). The V and J ends lost 2 bases and 5 bases respectively, with 12 bases between them. CDR1 and CDR2 from the germline V gene are SQVTM and ANQGSEA. The CDR3 totals 13 residues. The CDR3 is CSVELLGGTEAFF. In DNA, the CDR3 is TGCAGCGTTGAACTCCTCGGGGGAACTGAAGCTTTCTTT.

Many counts were recorded for this clonotype. This chain joins TRBV12-3 or TRBV12-4 and TRBJ2-1; 7 positions agree with TRBD1. This CDR3 spans 17 amino acids. The junction had 12 bases not matched to a gene; V was cut back by 7 bases and J by 0 bases. Written as DNA, the CDR3 is TGTGCCAGCACCCATAGGGGACAGTTGAGCTCCTACAATGAGCAGTTCTTC. This encodes CASTHRGQLSSYNEQFF.

This clonotype was detected ten times or more. The chain employs TRBV12-3 or TRBV12-4 and TRBJ2-3; TRBD2 is a possible D gene (6 bases). The V end was cut by 5 bases, the J end by 0 bases, with 15 bases between. CDR3 length: 16 residues. For the CDR3, the DNA is TGTGCCAGCAGTCTTCCAGCGGGCCCTAGCACAGATACGCAGTATTTT. This translates into CASSLPAGPSTDTQYF.

CDR3 in DNA: TGTGCCAGCAGCCTAGGTGCGGGGGAGGGTTTTTTGGGCAATGAAGCTTTCTTT. It codes for CASSLGAGEGFLGNEAFF. The chain recombines TRBV11-2 with TRBJ1-1, with D perhaps matching TRBD1 (5 bases). CDR1 is SGHAT, CDR2 FQNNGV, per germline. CDR3 length: 18 amino acids. Trimming left V 5 bases short and J 7 bases short, with 29 bases between.

As regards this clonotype: This could be a read error, since a much larger clone is one nucleotide away. The chain recombines TRBV29-1 with TRBJ2-2, with TRBD2 identical over 11 bases. The CDR3 is 16 residues long. The ends lost 1 base at V and 7 bases at J; junction bases unmatched: 8. CDR1 and CDR2 from the germline V gene are SQVTM and ANQGSEA. The CDR3 nucleotides are TGCAGCGTTGAAGTGACACTAGCGGGAGCGGTCGGGGAGCTGTTTTTT. Its translation: CSVEVTLAGAVGELFF.

This clonotype has at least ten counts. V and J are TRBV10-3 and TRBJ2-7; 10 bases map to TRBD1. V was clipped by 4 bases and J by 6 bases; unmatched bases: 6. This CDR3 comprises 14 residues. Germline values: CDR1 ENHRY, CDR2 SYGVKD. CDR3 in DNA: TGTGCCATCAGTGCCAGACAGGGGGCACCCGAGCAGTACTTC. This sequence encodes CAISARQGAPEQYF.

This clonotype was seen many times. In nucleotides, the CDR3 is TGCAGTGCTGAGAGTTGGGGGTACCGGTCACCCCTCCACTTT. Protein sequence: CSAESWGYRSPLHF. J is TRBJ1-6 and V is TRBV20-1; D is perhaps TRBD1 (5 bases). Germline V gene data show CDR1 as DFQATT and CDR2 as SNEGSKA (reference sequence). This CDR3 spans 14 amino acids. Trimming cost V 5 bases and J 10 bases, with 18 bases left between them.